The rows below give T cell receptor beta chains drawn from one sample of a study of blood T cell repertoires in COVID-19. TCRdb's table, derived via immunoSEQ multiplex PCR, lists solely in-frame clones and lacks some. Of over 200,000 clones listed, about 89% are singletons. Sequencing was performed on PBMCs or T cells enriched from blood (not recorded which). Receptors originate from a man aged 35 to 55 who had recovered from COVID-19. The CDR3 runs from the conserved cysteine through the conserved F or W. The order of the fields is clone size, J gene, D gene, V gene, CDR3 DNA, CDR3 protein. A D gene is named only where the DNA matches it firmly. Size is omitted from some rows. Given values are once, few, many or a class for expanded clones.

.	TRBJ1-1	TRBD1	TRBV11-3	TGTGCCAGCAGCTTAGGGGGGACAGGGATGGGTACTGAAGCTTTCTTT	CASSLGGTGMGTEAFF
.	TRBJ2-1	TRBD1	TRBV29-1	TGCAGCGTTCCGCCGCGGGCAGGGGGATACAATGAGCAGTTCTTC	CSVPPRAGGYNEQFF
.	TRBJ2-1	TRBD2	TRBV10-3	TGTGCCATCAGTGATGGACTAGCGGGAGATGAGCAGTTCTTC	CAISDGLAGDEQFF
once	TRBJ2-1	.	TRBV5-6	TGTGCCAGCACCATACCCGGGACTGACTTTACCTACAATGAGCAGTTCTTC	CASTIPGTDFTYNEQFF
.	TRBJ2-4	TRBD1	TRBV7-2	TGTGCCAGCAGCTTTACCGGGACAGGGGGCGAGGTTTTCATTCAGTACTTC	CASSFTGTGGEVFIQYF
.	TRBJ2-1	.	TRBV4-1	TGCGCCAGCAGCCAAGTGCCGAGCTCCTACAATGAGCAGTTCTTC	CASSQVPSSYNEQFF
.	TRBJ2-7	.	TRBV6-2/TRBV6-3	TGTGCCAGCAGTTACGACTCCGGCTGGGTTAGGCAGTACTTC	CASSYDSGWVRQYF
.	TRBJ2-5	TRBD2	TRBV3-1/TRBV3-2	TGTGCCAGCAGCCAAATGCGGGGGATACAAGAGACCCAGTACTTC	CASSQMRGIQETQYF
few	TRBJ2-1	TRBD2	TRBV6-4	TGTGCCAGCAGCCCCGGGACTAGCGGGAGTGATGAGCAGTTCTTC	CASSPGTSGSDEQFF
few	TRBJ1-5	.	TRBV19	TGTGCCAGTAGTAGGAGACAGGTGGATCAGCCCCAGCATTTT	CASSRRQVDQPQHF
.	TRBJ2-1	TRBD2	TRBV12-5	TGTGCTAGTGGTTTTAGACTAGCGGGGGGGGACTCCTACAATGAGCAGTTCTTC	CASGFRLAGGDSYNEQFF
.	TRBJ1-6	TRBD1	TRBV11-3	TGTGCCAGCAGCTGGTCGACAGGGGAGTCACCCCTCCACTTT	CASSWSTGESPLHF
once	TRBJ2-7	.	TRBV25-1	TGTGCCAGCAGCCCTGGACAGATTGACTACGAGCAGTACTTC	CASSPGQIDYEQYF
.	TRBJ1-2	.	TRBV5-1	TGCGCCAGCAGCTTGGCGGGTAGCGGCTTCTATGGCTACACCTTC	CASSLAGSGFYGYTF
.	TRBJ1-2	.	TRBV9	TGTGCCAGCAGCCCGGGGGCTAACTATGGCTACACCTTC	CASSPGANYGYTF
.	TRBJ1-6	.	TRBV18	TGTGCCAGCTCACCACGGGGGCCCGGCACTGATAATTCACCCCTCCACTTT	CASSPRGPGTDNSPLHF
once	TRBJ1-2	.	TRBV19	TGTGCCAGTAGTATTGGGGGCAGGGGCGCAACAAACTATGGCTACACCTTC	CASSIGGRGATNYGYTF
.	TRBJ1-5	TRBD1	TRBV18	TGTGCCAGCTCACCTAATGGACAGGGGATCCTTGAGCCCCAGCATTTT	CASSPNGQGILEPQHF
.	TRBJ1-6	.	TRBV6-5	TGTGCCAGCAGGCTGGTGGGGAGATCACCCCTCCACTTT	CASRLVGRSPLHF
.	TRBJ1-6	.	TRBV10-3	TGTGCCATCAGTGAGTCGGACAGATCGGCACCCCTCCACTTT	CAISESDRSAPLHF
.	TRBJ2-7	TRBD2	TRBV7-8	TGTGCCAGCACAAGACTAGCGGGAGCGTACGAGCAGTACTTC	CASTRLAGAYEQYF
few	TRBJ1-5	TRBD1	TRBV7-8	TGTGCCAGCAGCCCAGGGACAGGTGGTAGCCAGCCCCAGCATTTT	CASSPGTGGSQPQHF
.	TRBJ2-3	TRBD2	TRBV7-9	TGTGCCAGTACCCCCGGGAATAGCGGGGGCGGAGATACGCAGTATTTT	CASTPGNSGGGDTQYF
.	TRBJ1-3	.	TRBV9	TGTGCCAGCAGCGCGGAGACAGGAAACTCTGGAAACACCATATATTTT	CASSAETGNSGNTIYF
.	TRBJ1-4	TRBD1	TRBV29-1	TGCAGCGTTGGGACAGGTAGAAATAATGAAAAACTGTTTTTT	CSVGTGRNNEKLFF
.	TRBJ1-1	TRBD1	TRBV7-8	TGTGCCAGCAGCTCTGACAGGGGAACTGAAGCTTTCTTT	CASSSDRGTEAFF
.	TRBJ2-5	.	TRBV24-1	TGTGCCACCAGTGATTTCGGGGAGACCCAGTACTTC	CATSDFGETQYF
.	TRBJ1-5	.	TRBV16	TGTGCCAGCAGCCAATCTGCACAGGAGAATCAGCCCCAGCATTTT	CASSQSAQENQPQHF
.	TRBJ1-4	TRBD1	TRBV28	TGTGCCAGCAGTTTCTCGGACAGGGAGAATGAAAAACTGTTTTTT	CASSFSDRENEKLFF
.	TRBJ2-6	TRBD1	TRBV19	TGTGCCAGTAGTACCGGGACAGTCTCTGGGGCCAACGTCCTGACTTTC	CASSTGTVSGANVLTF
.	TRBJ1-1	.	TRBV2	TGTGCCAGCAATTCTGTAGTGGACACTGAAGCTTTCTTT	CASNSVVDTEAFF
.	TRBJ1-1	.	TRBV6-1	TGTGCCAGCAGTGACAGGGCTTACACTGAAGCTTTCTTT	CASSDRAYTEAFF
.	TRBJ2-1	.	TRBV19	TGTGCCAGTACCCCCACCCGGGCGGGAAAATTTGGCAATGAGCAGTTCTTC	CASTPTRAGKFGNEQFF
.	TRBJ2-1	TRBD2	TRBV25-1	TGTGCCAGCAGTGGGAGACTAGCGGGGTACAATGAGCAGTTCTTC	CASSGRLAGYNEQFF
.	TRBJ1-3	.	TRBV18	TGTGCCAGCTCACCATCCGGGACTATAGGAAACACCATATATTTT	CASSPSGTIGNTIYF